These 5 T cell receptor beta chains were all obtained from the same sample, sequenced in a study of spatial heterogeneity in lung cancer. Each CDR3 protein is one row after TCRdb ran MiXCR on the 5' RACE reads. The table shows roughly 10,000 distinct CDR3 sequences, with around 22% occurring only once. The time point: sample taken at primary tumor resection. Unsorted whole RNA from tumor, nontumor lung or frozen PBMC underwent sequencing. Sample: PBMCs, taken at surgery. All receptors come from a female donor with early-stage non-small cell lung cancer.

This clonotype was detected a few times. The rearrangement joins TRBV7-9 to TRBJ2-7; possibly TRBD1 for D (6 bases). Between the trimmed V and J ends, which lost 1 base and 4 bases, there was a span of 17 bases. The CDR3 has 16 residues. CDR1 and CDR2 (germline): SEHNR, FQNEAQ (reference sequence). Written as DNA, the CDR3 is TGTGCCAGCAGCTTAGTAGGAGATAGGGGGTATTACGAGCAGTACTTC. Protein product: CASSLVGDRGYYEQYF.

This clonotype was picked up a small number of times. The genes are TRBV18 and TRBJ1-4; D remains unclear. The V gene lost 0 bases and the J gene lost 0 bases, with 8 bases spanning the gap. The CDR3 runs to 16 residues. Germline loops: CDR1 KGHSH, CDR2 LQKENI. CDR3 in DNA: TGTGCCAGCTCACCACCGACGGTTGCAACTAATGAAAAACTGTTTTTT. Its protein is CASSPPTVATNEKLFF.

This clonotype occurred once. This sequence joins TRBV24-1 and TRBJ2-2; D might be TRBD1 (7 bases). Per germline, CDR1 KGHDR and CDR2 SFDVKD. V was trimmed by 1 base and J by 0 bases, leaving 11 bases between them. The CDR3 runs to 17 residues. The CDR3 here is CATSDFPGGSNTGELFF. The CDR3 DNA reads as TGTGCCACCAGTGATTTCCCAGGGGGGTCGAACACCGGGGAGCTGTTTTTT.

This clonotype was recorded at least ten times. V usage is TRBV12-3 or TRBV12-4 and J usage is TRBJ2-2; 10 bases fit TRBD2. This CDR3 has 16 amino acids. V lost 5 bases to trimming and J lost 5 bases; unmatched junction nucleotides: 8. Here the CDR3 reads CASSILAGVNTGELFF. The CDR3 DNA follows: TGTGCCAGCAGTATCCTAGCGGGAGTAAATACCGGGGAGCTGTTTTTT.

The V and J genes are TRBV28 and TRBJ2-7; 8 bases agree with TRBD2. Germline V lookup: CDR1 MDHEN, CDR2 SYDVKM. Losses at the gene ends were 4 bases for V and 4 bases for J; bases not matched to a gene: 6. The CDR3 is 14 residues long. This CDR3 is CASSSQREKYEQYF. CDR3 sequence (DNA): TGTGCCAGCAGTTCACAGCGGGAGAAATACGAGCAGTACTTC.